These 8 T cell receptor beta chains originate from one sample sequenced in a study of T cell clusters in autoimmune cytopenias. TRB rearrangements were amplified by touch-down multiplex PCR with mixed TRB-A/B primers. TCRdb derives one entry per CDR3 protein from the multiplex PCR reads, leaving out DNA. This sample contains about 4,000 distinct CDR3 sequences. TRB amplification used 250 ng of peripheral blood genomic DNA. This same sample was also taken into another study, of T cell repertoires in aging, cancer and after chemotherapy.

Sequencing used peripheral blood. All receptors derive from a human donor with an autoimmune cytopenia or autoimmune hepatitis (not recorded which).

The rearrangement links TRBV29-1 to TRBJ1-1; the TCRdb call, TRBD1, lacks DNA for checking. The CDR3 is 14 residues long. Germline V lookup: CDR1 SQVTM, CDR2 ANQGSEA. CDR3 region: CSVKPGQENTEAFF.

This chain uses TRBV6-5 with TRBJ2-1; TCRdb names TRBD1, which stays unverified in the absence of DNA. Germline V CDR1 and CDR2: MNHEY, SVGAGI. The CDR3 is 14 amino acids. CDR3 residues: CASNLQGGYNEQFF.

Judged by frequency, this clonotype is medium-sized. This chain links TRBV19 with TRBJ1-5. Per the germline V gene, CDR1 is LNHDA and CDR2 is SQIVND (reference sequence). The length of the CDR3 is 13 residues. This CDR3 reads CASSIVKIQPQHF.

This clonotype is medium-sized by frequency. The rearrangement links TRBV19 to TRBJ2-2; TCRdb's D gene call, TRBD2, goes unchecked for lack of DNA. In germline, CDR1 is LNHDA, CDR2 SQIVND (reference sequence). This CDR3 has 13 residues. The CDR3 sequence: CASKGLNTGELFF.

The V gene is TRBV15, the J gene TRBJ2-2; TCRdb's D call of TRBD1 is untestable without DNA. From germline, CDR1 is LNHNV and CDR2 YYDKDF (reference sequence). The CDR3 has 13 residues. The CDR3 sequence: CATRQTNTGELFF. The full variable domain, in which reference TRBV15 and TRBJ2-2 provide the parts outside the CDR3, is DAMVIQNPRYQVTQFGKPVTLSCSQTLNHNVMYWYQQKSSQAPKLLFHYYDKDFNNEADTPDNFQSRRPNTSFCFLDIRSPGLGDTAMYLCATRQTNTGELFFGEGSRLTVL.

The chain employs TRBV12-3 or TRBV12-4 and TRBJ2-2; TCRdb indicates TRBD2, and absent DNA this call remains unverified. The CDR3 extends over 15 amino acids. CDR3 region: CASSLLAGGSGELFF.

The rearrangement links TRBV6-5 to TRBJ2-7; the D gene TCRdb calls, TRBD1, cannot be checked with no DNA. CDR3 size: 16 residues. CDR1 MNHEY and CDR2 SVGAGI come from the germline V gene. The CDR3 spells CASRPERGRVQETQYF.

The rearrangement uses TRBV12-5 and TRBJ1-4. This CDR3 has 18 amino acids. The germline V gene has CDR1 LGHNT and CDR2 FRNRAP. Here the CDR3 reads CASGLLLPSSGTNEKLFF.